Shown below are 28 T cell receptor beta chains from a single sample sequenced in a study of cytomegalovirus exposure and HLA in healthy donors. Use of 60 Vbeta and 13 Jbeta primers characterized the PCR. Clones were read by immunoSEQ multiplex PCR, and TCRdb kept only the in-frame ones, dropping some. The sample has 150,000 or so clones; roughly 76% are singletons. Sequencing used PBMCs. The receptor source for this set is a female donor in good health and CMV-seronegative.

This clone turned up a few times. J is TRBJ1-4 and V is TRBV5-4; D call uncertain. Germline V CDR1 and CDR2: SGHNT, YYREEE (reference sequence). V was trimmed by 2 bases and J by 4 bases, leaving 6 bases between them. The CDR3 runs 13 residues. This CDR3 reads CASSLPNNEKLFF. DNA of the CDR3: TGTGCCAGCAGCTTACCTAATAATGAAAAACTGTTTTTT.

This clone was picked up a small number of times. The chain carries TRBV7-7 and TRBJ1-1; unclear D gene. This CDR3 is built from 14 residues. V gave up 5 bases and J gave up 5 bases, with 15 bases separating them. CDR1 and CDR2 from the germline V gene are SSHAT and FNYEAQ (reference sequence). This CDR3 reads CASSPSGDTTEAFF. As DNA, the CDR3 is TGTGCCAGCAGCCCCTCCGGGGATACAACTGAAGCTTTCTTT. Drawing the rest from reference TRBV7-7 and TRBJ1-1, the complete variable domain is GAGVSQSPRYKVTKRGQDVTLRCDPISSHATLYWYQQALGQGPEFLTYFNYEAQPDKSGLPSDRFSAERPEGSISTLTIQRTEQRDSAMYRCASSPSGDTTEAFFGQGTRLTVV.

Note on this clone: The junction differs from germline at one of its ends, possibly a read error. V and J are TRBV6-4 and TRBJ1-2, with D tentatively TRBD1 (6 bases). Germline CDR1 MRHNA, CDR2 SNTAGT. The CDR3 is 15 residues long. CDR3 sequence reads: CASSDLAGAGYGYPF. The CDR3, as DNA: TGTGCCAGCAGTGACTTGGCGGGGGCGGGCTATGGCTACCCCTTC.

The V and J genes are TRBV15 and TRBJ2-1, with 7 bases matching TRBD1. Unmatched junction bases numbered 13, after V lost 3 bases and J lost 5 bases. Germline CDR1 reads LNHNV; CDR2 reads YYDKDF (reference sequence). This CDR3 contains 17 residues. Here the CDR3 reads CATSRSGTDRFNNEQFF. In nucleotides, the CDR3 is TGTGCCACCAGCAGGAGTGGGACGGACAGGTTTAACAATGAGCAGTTCTTC.

Here the CDR3 DNA reads TGTGCCAGCAGCCACGCAGACTGGGGAGAAGGTGGCTACACCTTC. As protein: CASSHADWGEGGYTF. The rearrangement joins TRBV7-8 to TRBJ1-2, with D unresolved. Germline CDR1 reads SGHVS; CDR2 reads FQNEAQ. The length of the CDR3 is 15 residues. Deletions cut 5 bases from V and 7 bases from J, with 20 bases between.

The chain recombines TRBV9 with TRBJ2-5; 7 nucleotides align to TRBD2. The CDR3 extends over 13 amino acids. Germline V CDR1 and CDR2: SGDLS, YYNGEE. V was clipped by 4 bases and J by 4 bases; unmatched bases: 4. The CDR3 DNA follows: TGTGCCAGCAGCCGAAGCGGGGTAGAGACCCAGTACTTC. It specifies CASSRSGVETQYF.

The genes are TRBV30 and TRBJ2-7, with a weak D call TRBD1 (5 bases). Per germline, CDR1 GTSNPN and CDR2 SVGIG (reference sequence). The CDR3 has 14 amino acids. The V end lost 3 bases, the J end lost 2 bases, and 14 bases lay between the germline ends. The CDR3 bases are TGTGCCTGGAGCCTCTTTCTAGGGGCCTACGAGCAGTACTTC. This translates into CAWSLFLGAYEQYF.

The chain joins TRBV28 to TRBJ2-1, with TRBD2 identical over 14 bases. Germline-derived CDR1 and CDR2 are MDHEN and SYDVKM. CDR3 length: 16 residues. V dropped 4 bases and J dropped 7; count of bases not matched to a gene: 6. The CDR3 DNA follows: TGTGCCAGCAGTTCTCCGACTAGCGGGAGGGGAAATGAGCAGTTCTTC. It codes for CASSSPTSGRGNEQFF.

The V gene is TRBV9, the J gene TRBJ2-5, with 10 bases fitting TRBD2. Germline V CDR1 and CDR2: SGDLS, YYNGEE. With 0 bases clipped from V and 1 base from J, the junction kept 3 bases outside the gene matches. The CDR3 contains 16 residues. CDR3 nucleotides: TGTGCCAGCAGCGTAGGTAGCGGGGGGCGCCAAGAGACCCAGTACTTC. It is translated as CASSVGSGGRQETQYF.

V and J are TRBV10-1 and TRBJ2-3; 12 bases align to TRBD2. Trimming removed 5 bases from V and 5 bases from J; junction bases left unmatched: 5. Germline assignment: CDR1 WNHNN and CDR2 SYGVQD (reference sequence). The CDR3 is 15 residues long. CDR3 DNA sequence: TGCGCCAGCAGTCAGACTAGCGGGAGAAGAGATACGCAGTATTTT. It codes for CASSQTSGRRDTQYF.

V and J are TRBV28 and TRBJ2-7; D may be TRBD2 (6 bases). Germline lookup yields CDR1 MDHEN and CDR2 SYDVKM. The CDR3 has 17 amino acids. V shed 3 bases and J shed 3 bases, with 21 bases lying between them. The CDR3 loop reads CASSLKGSSVKIYEQYF. The DNA of the CDR3 is TGTGCCAGCAGTTTGAAGGGATCTAGCGTTAAGATCTACGAGCAGTACTTC.

The rearrangement links TRBV9 to TRBJ1-1, with D perhaps TRBD1 (5 bases). This CDR3 has 14 residues. Germline CDR1 SGDLS, CDR2 YYNGEE. The germline V and J ends were trimmed by 6 bases and 5 bases, with 17 bases remaining between them. In DNA form, the CDR3 reads TGTGCCAGCACCCCGGGGGGGGGAGGGACTGAAGCTTTCTTT. Translating it yields CASTPGGGGTEAFF.

This chain links TRBV11-3 with TRBJ1-2; D is uncertain. V lost 1 base, J lost 5 bases, and 8 bases lay in between. Germline V gives CDR1 SGHNT, CDR2 YENEEA. The CDR3 consists of 13 residues. For the CDR3, the DNA is TGTGCCAGCAGCTTAGGTAGCAAGTATGGCTACACCTTC. Amino acids: CASSLGSKYGYTF. Together with reference TRBV11-3 and TRBJ1-2, the CDR3 gives the full variable domain: EAGVVQSPRYKIIEKKQPVAFWCNPISGHNTLYWYLQNLGQGPELLIRYENEEAVDDSQLPKDRFSAERLKGVDSTLKIQPAELGDSAVYLCASSLGSKYGYTFGSGTRLTVV.

The chain carries TRBV5-4 and TRBJ1-2; weak D call: TRBD1 (5 bases). This CDR3 is 13 amino acids long. The V end lost 4 bases, the J end lost 7 bases, and 14 bases lay between the germline ends. Germline CDR1 SGHNT, CDR2 YYREEE (reference sequence). The CDR3 region has the DNA TGTGCCAGCAGCCCTGGGGGGGAGGCTGGCTACACCTTC. This translates into CASSPGGEAGYTF.

As concerns this clone: The junction departs from the called germline gene at one end, perhaps through a read error. V gene TRBV14 combines with J gene TRBJ2-2, with 9 positions matching TRBD1. The V gene's germline CDR1 is SGHDN and CDR2 FVKESK. The CDR3 spans 14 residues. The CDR3 here is CASSKDRGTGELFF. The CDR3 coding sequence is TGTGCCAGCAGCAAAGACAGGGGGACCGGGGAGCTGTTTTTT.

This clone has more than one count but fewer than ten. The chain links TRBV5-6 to TRBJ1-1; a possible D gene is TRBD1 (5 bases). Trimming shortened V by 1 base and J by 3 bases, and 10 bases separated the two germline ends. This CDR3 contains 14 residues. CDR1 is SGHDT, CDR2 YYEEEE, per germline. This CDR3 reads CASSLSLGDTEAFF. For the CDR3, the DNA is TGTGCCAGCAGCTTGTCCCTAGGGGACACTGAAGCTTTCTTT.

The rearrangement links TRBV6-1 to TRBJ2-7; 7 nucleotides agree with TRBD1. Germline V gene sequence: CDR1 MNHNS, CDR2 SASEGT. The CDR3 extends over 13 amino acids. With V trimmed by 6 bases and J by 5 bases, 7 bases remained unmatched. This CDR3 reads CASSGRGSDEQYF. CDR3 sequence (DNA): TGTGCCAGCAGCGGCAGGGGGTCCGACGAGCAGTACTTC.

The CDR3: CASSLSLIGGYGYTF. CDR3 nucleotides: TGTGCCAGCAGCTTGAGTCTGATAGGCGGGTATGGCTACACCTTC. The chain couples TRBV11-2 to TRBJ1-2; no firm D call. Germline V gives CDR1 SGHAT, CDR2 FQNNGV. The CDR3 spans 15 residues. Between the trimmed V and J ends, which lost 3 bases and 5 bases, there was a span of 16 bases.

The V call is TRBV19, the J call TRBJ2-6; TRBD1 matches 11 bases. The V and J ends lost 5 bases and 4 bases, in that order; junction bases with no gene match: 10. The CDR3 sequence is 18 residues long. CDR1 and CDR2 from the germline V gene are LNHDA and SQIVND (reference sequence). The CDR3 coding sequence is TGTGCCAGTAGTCGGGGGGGGACAGGGGGGCGGGGGGCCAACGTCCTGACTTTC. Translation gives CASSRGGTGGRGANVLTF.

The J gene is TRBJ1-2, the V gene TRBV5-4; D perhaps matches TRBD1 (6 bases). Germline V lookup: CDR1 SGHNT, CDR2 YYREEE (reference sequence). The CDR3 is 16 amino acids. With 1 base removed from V and 4 bases from J, the gap between germline ends came to 17 bases. This CDR3 is CASSLLLGQIFYGYTF. In nucleotides, the CDR3 is TGTGCCAGCAGCTTGCTCCTTGGACAGATTTTCTATGGCTACACCTTC.

The chain couples TRBV6-1 to TRBJ1-5, with TRBD1 as a possible D gene (6 bases). V was shortened by 7 bases and J by 5 bases, with 18 bases between the two germline ends. Germline loops: CDR1 MNHNS, CDR2 SASEGT. The length of the CDR3 is 15 residues. CDR3 nucleotide sequence: TGTGCCAGCACAATCAACGGACAGACGCATCAGCCCCAGCATTTT. As protein: CASTINGQTHQPQHF.

A few counts support this clone. The chain carries TRBV11-2 and TRBJ2-1, with 10 nucleotides matching TRBD2. CDR1 and CDR2 (germline): SGHAT, FQNNGV. With 3 bases clipped from V and 7 bases from J, the junction kept 6 bases outside the gene matches. CDR3 size: 15 residues. CDR3: CASSFQRGGANEQFF. DNA for the CDR3: TGTGCCAGCAGCTTCCAGCGGGGGGGCGCTAATGAGCAGTTCTTC.

This clone turned up a few times. The CDR3 region has the DNA TGTGCCAGTTCGGACAGTAGCTTCGAGCAGTACTTC. Encoded protein: CASSDSSFEQYF. J is TRBJ2-7 and V is TRBV19; D might be TRBD1 (6 bases). V was trimmed by 8 bases and J by 6 bases, leaving 14 bases between them. The CDR3 consists of 12 residues. Germline assignment: CDR1 LNHDA and CDR2 SQIVND (reference sequence).

The CDR3 reads CASTPVNYGYTF. The CDR3 DNA sequence: TGTGCCAGCACTCCGGTAAACTATGGCTACACCTTC. The chain carries TRBV28 and TRBJ1-2; D gene unclear. CDR1 is MDHEN and CDR2 is SYDVKM in the germline V gene. V shed 7 bases and J shed 2 bases, with 8 bases lying between them. The CDR3 runs 12 residues.

J is TRBJ2-1 and V is TRBV7-9, with 16 bases lining up with TRBD2. From germline, CDR1 is SEHNR and CDR2 FQNEAQ (reference sequence). The CDR3 covers 18 residues. V was clipped by 5 bases and J by 3 bases; unmatched bases: 7. CDR3 coding DNA: TGTGCCAGCAGCCCCGGGACTAGCGGGAGGGCCGGCTACAATGAGCAGTTCTTC. This gives the protein CASSPGTSGRAGYNEQFF.

This chain uses TRBV27 with TRBJ1-5, with D perhaps matching TRBD1 (5 bases). Trimming took 4 bases from V and 0 from J, leaving 7 bases between them. The CDR3 covers 14 residues. The germline CDR1 and CDR2 sequences are MNHEY and SMNVEV (reference sequence). CDR3 sequence: CASSSQGSNQPQHF. CDR3 sequence (DNA): TGTGCCAGCAGTTCCCAGGGTAGCAATCAGCCCCAGCATTTT.

The chain is built from TRBV4-2 and TRBJ2-1, with TRBD2 matching over 10 bases. Trimming took 1 base from V and 6 from J; bases not matched to a gene: 9. The CDR3 has 17 amino acids. CDR1 and CDR2 from the germline V gene are LGHNA and YNFKEQ. The CDR3 region has the DNA TGTGCCAGCAGCCAAGCCTTAACTAGCGGGGAAGGCAATGAGCAGTTCTTC. This translates into CASSQALTSGEGNEQFF.

V is TRBV9 and J is TRBJ1-3; 7 bases agree with TRBD1. The CDR3 has 15 amino acids. The germline gives CDR1 SGDLS, CDR2 YYNGEE. V dropped 2 bases and J dropped 4; count of bases not matched to a gene: 6. CDR3 sequence reads: CASSVRDREGNTIYF. The CDR3 coding sequence is TGTGCCAGCAGCGTCCGGGACAGAGAGGGAAACACCATATATTTT.